This paragraph reports one T cell receptor (beta chain). This sample stems from a study of shared clonotypes between healthy human individuals. Clones were read by immunoSEQ multiplex PCR, and TCRdb kept only the in-frame ones, dropping some. The repertoire holds 1.5 million to 1.9 million clones, with approximately 98% as singletons. The sample comprised naive CD4+ T cells sorted from blood. Subset described: CD45RA+ positively selected. The sequence derives from a young man in good health.

CDR3 in DNA: TGTGCCATCAGTGGAAACAGGGGTTGGAACACTGAAGCTTTCTTT. Its protein is CAISGNRGWNTEAFF. V gene TRBV10-3 combines with J gene TRBJ1-1; 7 nucleotides align to TRBD1. Unmatched junction bases numbered 6, after V lost 4 bases and J lost 1 base. Germline lookup yields CDR1 ENHRY and CDR2 SYGVKD. This CDR3 is 15 amino acids long.